The entry that follows covers one T cell receptor (beta chain) sequence. Its antigen remains unknown. The data derive from a study of cytomegalovirus exposure and HLA in healthy donors. Points from the study as a whole: High sensitivity and specificity were reportedly achieved when the classifier diagnosed cytomegalovirus status.

There are 15 residues in the CDR3. Clones were sequenced by immunoSEQ multiplex PCR, and TCRdb holds only the in-frame ones, with some missing. The sample holds some 60,000 clones, about 96% seen once. The sequenced sample was PBMCs. The TCR sequence derives from a man younger than 35 in good health and CMV-seronegative. V and J are TRBV12-2 and TRBJ2-7; the D call in the table, TRBD2, was not verified against the DNA. TRBV12-2 is a listed pseudogene. CDR3 DNA sequence: TGTGCAAGTCGCTTAGTCCTAGATCTAAGCTCCGAGCAGTACTTC. Translating it yields CASRLVLDLSSEQYF.